This T cell receptor beta chain was captured by sequencing in a study of blood T cell repertoires in COVID-19. Background on the study: In each case, the material was cDNA or gDNA derived from T cells, B-cell-depleted T cells, or PBMCs.

Authors' methods: Estimates of nucleated cell counts were drawn from the amplification of reference gene primers. The method was immunoSEQ multiplex PCR; TCRdb's version includes in-frame clones alone and lacks a portion of them. That table supplies the V and J calls and clone size; D and trimming were determined from the DNA. The data show 55,000 to 80,000 clones, approximately 80% seen once. The count of this clone is one. Trimming removed 5 bases from V and 1 base from J, with 8 bases in between. This CDR3 has 14 residues. Germline CDR1 and CDR2: LNHDA and SQIVND (reference sequence). The source is a woman between 65 and 79 years old with acute or convalescent COVID-19. Material for sequencing was peripheral blood. The V call is TRBV19, the J call TRBJ2-2; weak D call: TRBD1 (5 bases). The CDR3 DNA sequence: TGTGCCAGTAGTCAAGGACAGAACACCGGGGAGCTGTTTTTT. It is translated as CASSQGQNTGELFF. Complete variable domain (other parts from reference TRBV19 and TRBJ2-2): DGGITQSPKYLFRKEGQNVTLSCEQNLNHDAMYWYRQDPGQGLRLIYYSQIVNDFQKGDIAEGYSVSREKKESFPLTVTSAQKNPTAFYLCASSQGQNTGELFFGEGSRLTVL.